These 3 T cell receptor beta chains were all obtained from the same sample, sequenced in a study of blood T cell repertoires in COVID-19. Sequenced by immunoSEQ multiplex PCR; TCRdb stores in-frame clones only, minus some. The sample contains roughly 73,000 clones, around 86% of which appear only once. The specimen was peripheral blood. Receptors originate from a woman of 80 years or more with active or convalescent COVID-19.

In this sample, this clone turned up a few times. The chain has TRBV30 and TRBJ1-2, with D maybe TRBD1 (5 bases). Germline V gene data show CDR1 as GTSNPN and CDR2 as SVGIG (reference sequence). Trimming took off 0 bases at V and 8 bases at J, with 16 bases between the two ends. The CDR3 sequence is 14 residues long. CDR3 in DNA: TGTGCCTGGAGTGTAGCAGGGAAGCTATGGGGCTACACCTTC. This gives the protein CAWSVAGKLWGYTF.

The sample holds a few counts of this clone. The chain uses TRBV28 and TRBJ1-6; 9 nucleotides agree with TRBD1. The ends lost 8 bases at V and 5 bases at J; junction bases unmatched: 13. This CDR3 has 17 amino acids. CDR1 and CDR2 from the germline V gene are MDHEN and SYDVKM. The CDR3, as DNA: TGTGCCAGCTCTCCGGGACAGGGAACCCCTAATAATTCACCCCTCCACTTT. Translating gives CASSPGQGTPNNSPLHF.

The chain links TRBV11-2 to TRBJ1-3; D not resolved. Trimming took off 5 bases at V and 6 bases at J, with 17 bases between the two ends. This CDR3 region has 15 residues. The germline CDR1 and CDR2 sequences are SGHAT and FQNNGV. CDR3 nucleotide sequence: TGTGCCAGCAGCCACCATCTGCGGTTTGCAAACACCATATATTTT. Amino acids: CASSHHLRFANTIYF.